Below, one TCR beta chain is given with its context. Antigen unknown. Per the germline V gene, CDR1 is MDHEN and CDR2 is SYDVKM. The CDR3 has 16 amino acids. V gave up 7 bases and J gave up 3 bases; unmatched junction bases: 14. Amplification of TCR alpha and beta CDR3 regions from RNA used iRepertoire nested multiplex PCR. One-step reverse transcription and amplification started from about 100-400 ng of tissue mRNA or PBMC total RNA. TCRdb passed the multiplex PCR reads through MiXCR, listing each CDR3 protein once. Counted here are 150,000 or so distinct CDR3 sequences, approximately 40% occurring once; the ten biggest clones make up roughly a fifth. These data belong to a study of glioma-infiltrating T cells. Study findings and constraints: Only very few CDR3 sequences appeared in both tissue and blood. Non-neoplastic patients had below-expected tissue-blood divergence, while all gliomas exceeded expectation.

The chain recombines TRBV28 with TRBJ2-5; 7 nucleotides line up with TRBD2. This TCR came from a human donor with low-grade glioma or glioblastoma, undergoing nonglioma brain surgery, or in good health (not recorded which). The material sequenced was glioma tissue, nonneoplastic brain tissue, or PBMCs (not recorded which). CDR3 bases: TGTGCCAGCAATCCCTCAGGCGGGAGTAGAAAAGAGACCCAGTACTTC. This codes for CASNPSGGSRKETQYF.